This passage covers 31 T cell receptor beta chains from one sample sequenced in a study of T cell repertoires in cytomegalovirus infection. TCRdb re-analysed the reads in MiXCR, keeping a single row per CDR3 protein. The table includes 300,000 to 450,000 distinct CDR3 sequences, 15% to 20% detected once. The sample taken for sequencing was PBMCs. The receptors derive from a human donor in good health (CMV status not recorded). Some clones in this sample may be carry-over from other donors' samples.

This clonotype has a count of ten or more. This chain connects TRBV12-3 or TRBV12-4 to TRBJ2-5; perhaps TRBD1 as D (6 bases). The CDR3 is 16 residues long. The V end lost 0 bases, the J end lost 5 bases, and 16 bases lay between the germline ends. CDR3 in amino acids: CASSLASLGAGETQYF. The CDR3 DNA follows: TGTGCCAGCAGTTTAGCGTCGCTGGGGGCAGGGGAGACCCAGTACTTC.

This clonotype showed up just a few times. J is TRBJ2-7 and V is TRBV5-1; 9 bases are a match to TRBD2. Trimming removed 4 bases from V and 7 bases from J; junction bases left unmatched: 9. The CDR3 extends over 14 amino acids. Germline V lookup: CDR1 SGHRS, CDR2 YFSETQ. The CDR3 here is CASSPSGTLREQYF. CDR3 bases: TGCGCCAGCAGCCCTAGCGGGACACTACGGGAGCAGTACTTC. The full variable domain, rest sourced from reference TRBV5-1 and TRBJ2-7, is KAGVTQTPRYLIKTRGQQVTLSCSPISGHRSVSWYQQTPGQGLQFLFEYFSETQRNKGNFPGRFSGRQFSNSRSEMNVSTLELGDSALYLCASSPSGTLREQYFGPGTRLTVT.

The rearrangement uses TRBV6-2 or TRBV6-3 and TRBJ2-1, with 14 bases fitting TRBD2. The junction had 9 bases not matched to a gene; V was cut back by 4 bases and J by 10 bases. This CDR3 region has 16 residues. The germline CDR1 and CDR2 sequences are MNHEY and SVGEGT. CDR3 coding DNA: TGTGCCAGCAGTTCCTTCGGACTAGCGGGAGGATTAGAGCAGTTCTTC. It is translated as CASSSFGLAGGLEQFF.

This clonotype was seen many times. The rearrangement uses TRBV4-3 and TRBJ1-2; TRBD1 matches 8 bases. Germline CDR1 is LGHNA and CDR2 is YSLEER. V lost 5 bases, J lost 4 bases, and 15 bases stayed unmatched. This CDR3 is 17 amino acids long. The CDR3 DNA reads TGCGCCAGCAGCACTCGTCGTGGGACAGGAAACCTCTATGGCTACACCTTC. Amino acid sequence: CASSTRRGTGNLYGYTF.

This clonotype has just a few counts. The chain combines TRBV7-2 with TRBJ2-3, with TRBD1 as a possible D gene (7 bases). This CDR3 is 14 amino acids long. Germline V lookup: CDR1 SGHTA, CDR2 FQGNSA. The V and J ends lost 6 bases and 2 bases respectively, with 12 bases between them. CDR3 nucleotide sequence: TGTGCCAGCAGGCAGGGGGGCCTCACAGATACGCAGTATTTT. It yields the protein CASRQGGLTDTQYF.

This chain uses TRBV6-5 with TRBJ2-7; a possible D gene is TRBD1 (5 bases). The CDR3 has 13 residues. CDR1 is MNHEY, CDR2 SVGAGI, per germline. Trimming shortened V by 4 bases and J by 3 bases, and 10 bases separated the two germline ends. CDR3 amino acids: CASSLRQFYEQYF. CDR3 DNA sequence: TGTGCCAGCAGTTTGCGACAGTTCTACGAGCAGTACTTC.

The table lists this clonotype with a count of one. The chain carries TRBV2 and TRBJ1-1, with D perhaps matching TRBD1 (5 bases). V was clipped by 4 bases and J by 3 bases, with 12 bases between them. Germline values: CDR1 SNHLY, CDR2 FYNNEI. The CDR3 covers 14 residues. CDR3 sequence reads: CASSVGDMYTEAFF. CDR3 in DNA: TGTGCCAGCAGTGTAGGGGATATGTACACTGAAGCTTTCTTT.

The J gene is TRBJ2-1, the V gene TRBV7-2; 10 nucleotides line up with TRBD2. Germline V gene data show CDR1 as SGHTA and CDR2 as FQGNSA. The CDR3 has 20 amino acids. Losses at the gene ends were 2 bases for V and 3 bases for J; bases not matched to a gene: 16. CDR3 coding DNA: TGTGCCAGCAGCTTACCAACTTCTAGCGGGGGTGGTCGGGTCTACAATGAGCAGTTCTTC. Its translation is CASSLPTSSGGGRVYNEQFF.

In its sample, this clonotype was seen a few times. The chain has TRBV5-5 and TRBJ1-1; 11 bases map to TRBD1. The CDR3 consists of 16 residues. Germline trimming cut 1 base from V and 5 bases from J; bases unmatched to any gene: 7. Per the germline V gene, CDR1 is SGHKS and CDR2 is YYEKEE (reference sequence). The CDR3, as DNA: TGTGCCAGCAGCTTGATTGGACAGGGGGCGGGAACTGAAGCTTTCTTT. Encoded protein: CASSLIGQGAGTEAFF.

The gene calls are TRBV6-1 and TRBJ1-6; D gene uncertain. Trimming shortened V by 5 bases and J by 7 bases, and 12 bases separated the two germline ends. Germline V gene lookup returns CDR1 MNHNS and CDR2 SASEGT. This CDR3 has 14 amino acids. The CDR3 protein is CASSRPRPNSPLHF. The CDR3 region has the DNA TGTGCCAGCAGTCGACCTCGTCCAAATTCACCCCTCCACTTT.

This clonotype was seen repeatedly, ten times or more. V and J are TRBV7-6 and TRBJ1-1, with TRBD1 matching 7 bases. In germline, CDR1 is SGHVS, CDR2 FNYEAQ. The CDR3 consists of 14 residues. Trimming at V came to 1 base and at J to 6 bases, leaving 5 bases not matched to a gene. The CDR3 here is CASSLVTGAAEAFF. The CDR3, as DNA: TGTGCCAGCAGCTTAGTCACAGGGGCGGCTGAAGCTTTCTTT.

The rearrangement joins TRBV5-4 to TRBJ2-5; the D is unclear. The CDR3 contains 14 residues. CDR1 SGHNT and CDR2 YYREEE come from the germline V gene (reference sequence). V was shortened by 0 bases and J by 2 bases, with 8 bases between the two germline ends. For the CDR3, the DNA is TGTGCCAGCAGCTTGGATGGTCTACAAGAGACCCAGTACTTC. Its protein is CASSLDGLQETQYF. The entire variable domain, with the rest obtained from reference TRBV5-4 and TRBJ2-5, is as follows: ETGVTQSPTHLIKTRGQQVTLRCSSQSGHNTVSWYQQALGQGPQFIFQYYREEENGRGNFPPRFSGLQFPNYSSELNVNALELDDSALYLCASSLDGLQETQYFGPGTRLLVL.

This sequence joins TRBV18 and TRBJ2-1; D may be TRBD1 (5 bases). Trimming stripped 0 bases from V and 5 bases from J, with 14 bases between. Germline V gene sequence: CDR1 KGHSH, CDR2 LQKENI. The length of the CDR3 is 16 residues. The CDR3 loop reads CASSPPGLVGNNEQFF. Written as DNA, the CDR3 is TGTGCCAGCTCACCACCGGGGCTAGTAGGGAACAATGAGCAGTTCTTC. Filled out from reference TRBV18 and TRBJ2-1, the complete variable domain reads NAGVMQNPRHLVRRRGQEARLRCSPMKGHSHVYWYRQLPEEGLKFMVYLQKENIIDESGMPKERFSAEFPKEGPSILRIQQVVRGDSAAYFCASSPPGLVGNNEQFFGPGTRLTVL.

In this sample, this clonotype turned up a few times. The CDR3 reads CASSLPGTSVADTQYF. The CDR3 region has the DNA TGTGCCAGCAGTTTACCCGGGACTAGCGTGGCAGATACGCAGTATTTT. The gene calls are TRBV27 and TRBJ2-3; 10 nucleotides match TRBD2. The CDR3 totals 16 residues. The germline V gene has CDR1 MNHEY and CDR2 SMNVEV (reference sequence). Unmatched junction bases numbered 6, after V lost 2 bases and J lost 4 bases.

V and J are TRBV12-3 or TRBV12-4 and TRBJ2-1; D might be TRBD1 (5 bases). Trimming removed 3 bases from V and 14 bases from J, with 17 bases in between. This CDR3 region has 13 residues. The CDR3 DNA reads as TGTGCCAGCAGTTTCGGCCATCGACAGCGCGAGTTCTTC. Translation gives CASSFGHRQREFF.

There are a few counts of this clonotype. The chain has TRBV7-2 and TRBJ1-6; D is unresolved. Trimming removed 2 bases from V and 4 bases from J, with 6 bases in between. In germline, CDR1 is SGHTA, CDR2 FQGNSA. There are 14 residues in the CDR3. The CDR3 sequence is CASSLTPYNSPLHF. The CDR3 DNA reads TGTGCCAGCAGCTTAACCCCATATAATTCACCCCTCCACTTT.

The rearrangement joins TRBV20-1 to TRBJ2-3; D gene unclear. Between the trimmed V and J ends, which lost 5 bases and 3 bases, there was a span of 6 bases. From germline, CDR1 is DFQATT and CDR2 SNEGSKA (reference sequence). CDR3 size: 11 residues. The DNA of the CDR3 is TGCAGTGCTGGCACAACAGATACGCAGTATTTT. This translates into CSAGTTDTQYF.

At least ten counts were recorded for this clonotype. This chain joins TRBV7-6 and TRBJ2-7; a possible D gene is TRBD2 (8 bases). From germline, CDR1 is SGHVS and CDR2 FNYEAQ. V lost 1 base to trimming and J lost 5 bases, with 18 bases between them. The CDR3 loop spans 16 amino acids. The CDR3 loop is CASSLGGGGGSDEQYF. The CDR3 bases are TGTGCCAGCAGCTTAGGAGGGGGCGGGGGGAGCGACGAGCAGTACTTC.

The chain is built from TRBV7-8 and TRBJ2-1; D not resolved. The CDR3 length is 14 residues. The V end was cut by 5 bases, the J end by 3 bases, with 11 bases between. Germline CDR1 reads SGHVS; CDR2 reads FQNEAQ. CDR3 DNA sequence: TGTGCCAGCAGCCCCCATGCAAACTACAATGAGCAGTTCTTC. As protein: CASSPHANYNEQFF.

This clonotype appeared a few times. The gene calls are TRBV12-3 or TRBV12-4 and TRBJ2-1; no clear D. V shed 8 bases and J shed 3 bases, with 14 bases lying between them. The CDR3 spans 14 residues. Here the CDR3 reads CASVSSFVYNEQFF. The CDR3 DNA reads as TGTGCCAGCGTAAGCAGTTTCGTCTACAATGAGCAGTTCTTC.

This rearrangement joins TRBV12-3 or TRBV12-4 to TRBJ1-1, with TRBD1 as a possible D gene (5 bases). Trimming pared 4 bases from V and 0 bases from J, leaving 15 bases between. CDR3 length equals 16 residues. The CDR3 bases are TGTGCCAGCAGTTACCCCAGAGGGACCCTGAACACTGAAGCTTTCTTT. Its protein is CASSYPRGTLNTEAFF.

The table lists this clonotype with many counts. The rearrangement joins TRBV7-2 to TRBJ2-7; TRBD2 is a possible D gene (5 bases). The CDR3 sequence is 13 residues long. The germline gives CDR1 SGHTA, CDR2 FQGNSA. The ends were cut back, 5 bases at V and 3 bases at J, with 11 bases in the middle. CDR3 residues: CASSPRGNYEQYF. The CDR3 DNA sequence: TGTGCCAGCAGCCCTCGGGGAAACTACGAGCAGTACTTC.

This clonotype has only a few counts. The V gene is TRBV7-6, the J gene TRBJ2-6; D is ambiguous. This CDR3 spans 16 amino acids. V was clipped by 0 bases and J by 0 bases, with 6 bases between them. Germline values: CDR1 SGHVS, CDR2 FNYEAQ. In DNA, the CDR3 is TGTGCCAGCAGCTTAGCAGGAGTCTCTGGGGCCAACGTCCTGACTTTC. This translates into CASSLAGVSGANVLTF.

A few counts support this clonotype. The J gene is TRBJ1-1, the V gene TRBV19, with D possibly being TRBD1 (5 bases). The V gene lost 5 bases and the J gene lost 0 bases, with 7 bases spanning the gap. The CDR3 runs to 13 residues. Per germline, CDR1 LNHDA and CDR2 SQIVND (reference sequence). The CDR3 DNA reads TGTGCCAGTAGTGGGGACCTGAACACTGAAGCTTTCTTT. Amino acid sequence: CASSGDLNTEAFF.

The sample holds a few counts of this clonotype. This chain uses TRBV2 with TRBJ1-1; D is undetermined. This CDR3 is 13 amino acids long. V shed 6 bases and J shed 6 bases, with 14 bases lying between them. Germline values: CDR1 SNHLY, CDR2 FYNNEI. CDR3 amino acids: CASRPTQVAEAFF. CDR3 coding DNA: TGTGCCAGCAGGCCCACCCAGGTGGCTGAAGCTTTCTTT.

This clonotype was recorded many times. The chain couples TRBV7-9 to TRBJ2-3, with TRBD2 identical over 11 bases. Per the germline V gene, CDR1 is SEHNR and CDR2 is FQNEAQ (reference sequence). CDR3 length equals 16 residues. With V trimmed by 8 bases and J by 3 bases, 10 bases remained unmatched. The CDR3 loop reads CASALGTSGRTDTQYF. In DNA form, the CDR3 reads TGTGCCAGCGCCCTGGGCACTAGCGGGAGAACAGATACGCAGTATTTT.

This clonotype was observed once. The germline gene is not matched at one end of the junction; a read error may be the cause. V is TRBV7-2 and J is TRBJ2-7; 11 bases agree with TRBD1. Germline CDR1 SGHTA, CDR2 FQGNSA. This CDR3 spans 15 amino acids. CDR3 amino acids: CAISFFGQGAYEQYF. The CDR3 DNA sequence: TGTGCCATCAGCTTTTTTGGACAGGGGGCGTACGAGCAGTACTTC.

In this sample, this clonotype turned up many times. This chain connects TRBV7-9 to TRBJ2-7, with a possible D match to TRBD2 (6 bases). This CDR3 is 14 amino acids long. V dropped 4 bases and J dropped 2 bases, with 12 bases sitting between them. CDR1 SEHNR and CDR2 FQNEAQ come from the germline V gene (reference sequence). DNA of the CDR3: TGTGCCAGCAGCTCGACTAGATCCGCCTACGAGCAGTACTTC. This translates into CASSSTRSAYEQYF.

This clonotype was counted at least ten times. The chain has TRBV11-2 and TRBJ2-1; D gene ambiguous. The CDR3 extends over 13 amino acids. V was trimmed by 4 bases and J by 4 bases, leaving 8 bases between them. Per germline, CDR1 SGHAT and CDR2 FQNNGV. The CDR3 DNA sequence: TGTGCCAGCAGCTCTGCCCGGTACAATGAGCAGTTCTTC. Translated, it gives CASSSARYNEQFF.

Many counts were recorded for this clonotype. The chain carries TRBV7-2 and TRBJ2-4; tentative D call: TRBD2 (6 bases). This CDR3 comprises 13 residues. Trimming removed 1 base at V and 8 bases at J, with 9 bases between. Germline-derived CDR1 and CDR2 are SGHTA and FQGNSA. CDR3 sequence (DNA): TGTGCCAGCAGCTTAGATGGCGGGGACATTCAGTACTTC. Its translation is CASSLDGGDIQYF.

Remarks on this clonotype: Just one base apart from a much larger clone, this may be a read error. This CDR3 is CASSVGGTGRMSGNTIYF. The CDR3 region has the DNA TGTGCCAGCAGTGTCGGGGGGACAGGGAGAATGTCTGGAAACACCATATATTTT. J is TRBJ1-3 and V is TRBV6-9, with 9 bases identical to TRBD1. The V gene's germline CDR1 is MNHGY and CDR2 SVAAGI. V lost 5 bases, J lost 1 base, and 12 bases stayed unmatched. This CDR3 has 18 amino acids.